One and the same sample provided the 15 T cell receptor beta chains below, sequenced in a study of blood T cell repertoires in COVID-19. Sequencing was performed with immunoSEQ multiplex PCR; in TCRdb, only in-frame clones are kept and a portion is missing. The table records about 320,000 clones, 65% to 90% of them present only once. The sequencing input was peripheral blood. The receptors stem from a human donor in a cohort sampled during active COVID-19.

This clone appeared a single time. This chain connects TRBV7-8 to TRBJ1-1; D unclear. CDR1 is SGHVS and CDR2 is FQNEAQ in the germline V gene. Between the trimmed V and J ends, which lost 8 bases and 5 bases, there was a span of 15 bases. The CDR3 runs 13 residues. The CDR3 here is CASGGVTGTEAFF. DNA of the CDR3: TGTGCCAGCGGCGGGGTAACGGGTACTGAAGCTTTCTTT.

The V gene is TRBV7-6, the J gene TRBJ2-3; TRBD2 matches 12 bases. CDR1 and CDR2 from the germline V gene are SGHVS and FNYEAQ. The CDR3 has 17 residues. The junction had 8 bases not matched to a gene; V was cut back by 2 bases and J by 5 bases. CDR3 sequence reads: CASSLPSLAGGLDTQYF. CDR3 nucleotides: TGTGCCAGCAGCTTACCGTCACTAGCGGGGGGATTAGATACGCAGTATTTT.

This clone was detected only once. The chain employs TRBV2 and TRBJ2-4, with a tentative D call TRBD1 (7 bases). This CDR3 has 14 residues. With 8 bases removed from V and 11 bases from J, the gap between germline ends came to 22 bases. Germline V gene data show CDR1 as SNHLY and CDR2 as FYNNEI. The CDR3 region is CASGRQGVGEVQYF. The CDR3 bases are TGTGCCAGCGGCAGGCAGGGGGTGGGGGAGGTTCAGTACTTC. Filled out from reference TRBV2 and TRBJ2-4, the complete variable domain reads EPEVTQTPSHQVTQMGQEVILRCVPISNHLYFYWYRQILGQKVEFLVSFYNNEISEKSEIFDDQFSVERPDGSNFTLKIRSTKLEDSAMYFCASGRQGVGEVQYFGAGTRLSVL.

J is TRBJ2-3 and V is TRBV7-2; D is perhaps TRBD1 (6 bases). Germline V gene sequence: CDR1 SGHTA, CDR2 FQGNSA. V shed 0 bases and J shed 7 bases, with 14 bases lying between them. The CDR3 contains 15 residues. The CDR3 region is CASSLASRGDHTQYF. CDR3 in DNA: TGTGCCAGCAGCTTAGCTTCCAGGGGCGACCATACGCAGTATTTT.

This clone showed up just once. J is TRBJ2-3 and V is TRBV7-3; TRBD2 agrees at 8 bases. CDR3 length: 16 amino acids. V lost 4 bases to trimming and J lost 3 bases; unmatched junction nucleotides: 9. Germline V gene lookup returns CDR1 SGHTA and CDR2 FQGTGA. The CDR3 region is CASSSRRAGETDTQYF. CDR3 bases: TGTGCCAGCAGCTCAAGACGAGCGGGGGAAACAGATACGCAGTATTTT. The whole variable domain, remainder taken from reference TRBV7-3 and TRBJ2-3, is GAGVSQTPSNKVTEKGKYVELRCDPISGHTALYWYRQSLGQGPEFLIYFQGTGAADDSGLPNDRFFAVRPEGSVSTLKIQRTERGDSAVYLCASSSRRAGETDTQYFGPGTRLTVL.

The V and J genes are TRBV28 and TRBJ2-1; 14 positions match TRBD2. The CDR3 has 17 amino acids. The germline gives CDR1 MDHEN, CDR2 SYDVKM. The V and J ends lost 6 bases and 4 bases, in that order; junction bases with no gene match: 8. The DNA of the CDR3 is TGTGCCAGCAGAGGGACTAGCGGGGGAGTTTCGTACAATGAGCAGTTCTTC. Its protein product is CASRGTSGGVSYNEQFF.

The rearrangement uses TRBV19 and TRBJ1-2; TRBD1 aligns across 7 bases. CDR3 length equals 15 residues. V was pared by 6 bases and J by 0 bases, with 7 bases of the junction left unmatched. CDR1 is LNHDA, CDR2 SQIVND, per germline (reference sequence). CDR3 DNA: TGTGCCAGTAGGCCGGTGCAGGGGGCTAACTATGGCTACACCTTC. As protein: CASRPVQGANYGYTF.

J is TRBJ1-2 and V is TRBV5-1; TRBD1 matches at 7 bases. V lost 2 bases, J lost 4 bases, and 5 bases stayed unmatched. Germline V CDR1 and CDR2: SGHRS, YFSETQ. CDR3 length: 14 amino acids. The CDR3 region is CASSFGQGVYGYTF. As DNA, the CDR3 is TGCGCCAGCAGCTTCGGGCAGGGGGTCTATGGCTACACCTTC.

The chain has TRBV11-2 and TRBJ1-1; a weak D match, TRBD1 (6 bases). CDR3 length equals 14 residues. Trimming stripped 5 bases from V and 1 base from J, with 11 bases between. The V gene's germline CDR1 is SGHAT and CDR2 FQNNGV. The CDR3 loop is CASSPTGRNTEAFF. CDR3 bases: TGTGCCAGCAGCCCGACAGGACGGAACACTGAAGCTTTCTTT.

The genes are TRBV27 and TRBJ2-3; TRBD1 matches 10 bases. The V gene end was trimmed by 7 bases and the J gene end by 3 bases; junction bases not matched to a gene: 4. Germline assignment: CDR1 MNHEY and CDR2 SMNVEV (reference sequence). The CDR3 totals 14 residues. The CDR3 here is CASTRTGGTDTQYF. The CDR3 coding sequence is TGTGCCAGCACTAGGACAGGGGGGACAGATACGCAGTATTTT.

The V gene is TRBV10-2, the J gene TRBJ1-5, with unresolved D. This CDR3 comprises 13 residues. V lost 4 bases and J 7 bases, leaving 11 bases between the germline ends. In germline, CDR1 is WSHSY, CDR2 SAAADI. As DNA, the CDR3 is TGCGCCAGCAGTGCGGCGGTAGTCCAGCCCCAGCATTTT. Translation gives CASSAAVVQPQHF.

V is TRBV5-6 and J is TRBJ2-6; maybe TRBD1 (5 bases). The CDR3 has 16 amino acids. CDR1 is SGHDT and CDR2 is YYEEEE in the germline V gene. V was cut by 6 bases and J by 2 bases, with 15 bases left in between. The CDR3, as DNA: TGTGCCAGCACCCGGTGGGGCAAGGCTGGGGCCAACGTCCTGACTTTC. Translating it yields CASTRWGKAGANVLTF. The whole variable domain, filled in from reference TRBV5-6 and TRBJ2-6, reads DAGVTQSPTHLIKTRGQQVTLRCSPKSGHDTVSWYQQALGQGPQFIFQYYEEEERQRGNFPDRFSGHQFPNYSSELNVNALLLGDSALYLCASTRWGKAGANVLTFGAGSRLTVL.

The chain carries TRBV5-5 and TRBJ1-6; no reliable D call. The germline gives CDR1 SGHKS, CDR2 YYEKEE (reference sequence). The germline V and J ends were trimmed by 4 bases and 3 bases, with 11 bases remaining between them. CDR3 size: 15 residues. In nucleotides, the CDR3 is TGTGCCAGCAGCCCCGTAAGCCTCTATAATTCACCCCTCCACTTT. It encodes CASSPVSLYNSPLHF.

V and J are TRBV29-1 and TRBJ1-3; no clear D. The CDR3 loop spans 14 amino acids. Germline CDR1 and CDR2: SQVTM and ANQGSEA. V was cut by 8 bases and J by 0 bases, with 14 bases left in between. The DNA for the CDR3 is TGCAGCCCAAGACACCAAACCTCTGGAAACACCATATATTTT. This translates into CSPRHQTSGNTIYF.

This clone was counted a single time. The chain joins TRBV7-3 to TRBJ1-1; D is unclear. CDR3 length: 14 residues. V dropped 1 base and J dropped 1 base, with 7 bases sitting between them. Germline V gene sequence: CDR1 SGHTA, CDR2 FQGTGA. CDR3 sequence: CASSLNPGNTEAFF. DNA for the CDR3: TGTGCCAGCAGCTTAAATCCGGGGAACACTGAAGCTTTCTTT.